Presented here are 27 T cell receptor beta chains from one specimen sequenced in a study of beta chain features in type 1 diabetes. Of the isolated RNA, all was reverse transcribed, and so the sequenced material was expressed TCRB transcripts. TCRdb's copy holds only in-frame clones and misses some; the assay was immunoSEQ multiplex PCR. The data hold some 360,000 clones, with roughly a fifth observed a single time. Material: naive CD4+ T cells from blood. The source is a woman aged 18-30 years in good health.

This clone was seen more than once but under ten times. The rearrangement joins TRBV6-5 to TRBJ2-3; D is unclear. Deletions cut 6 bases from V and 5 bases from J, with 18 bases between. Germline-derived CDR1 and CDR2 are MNHEY and SVGAGI. The CDR3 runs 15 residues. DNA for the CDR3: TGTGCCAGCAGCCTTAATAGCCAGCTAGGAGATACGCAGTATTTT. This sequence encodes CASSLNSQLGDTQYF.

J is TRBJ2-3 and V is TRBV4-3, with 13 bases fitting TRBD2. With 2 bases clipped from V and 2 bases from J, the junction kept 7 bases outside the gene matches. Germline-derived CDR1 and CDR2 are LGHNA and YSLEER. The CDR3 is made up of 18 amino acids. CDR3 protein: CASSQTSGLAGLTDTQYF. For the CDR3, the DNA is TGCGCCAGCAGCCAAACGTCGGGACTAGCGGGGCTCACAGATACGCAGTATTTT.

The chain combines TRBV18 with TRBJ2-7; 15 bases agree with TRBD2. J was trimmed by 5 bases and V by 8 bases; bases with no gene match: 7. The germline CDR1 and CDR2 sequences are KGHSH and LQKENI. The CDR3 sequence is 15 residues long. The DNA of the CDR3 is TGTGCCAGCACCGGGACTAGCGGGGGGATCAACGAGCAGTACTTC. It translates to CASTGTSGGINEQYF.

This clone was detected a few times. The chain couples TRBV15 to TRBJ1-1, with TRBD1 matching over 10 bases. This CDR3 region has 15 residues. Trimming took 6 bases from V and 1 from J; bases not matched to a gene: 5. Per the germline V gene, CDR1 is LNHNV and CDR2 is YYDKDF (reference sequence). CDR3: CATRGQGNWNTEAFF. The CDR3, as DNA: TGTGCCACCAGGGGACAGGGGAATTGGAACACTGAAGCTTTCTTT.

The chain employs TRBV2 and TRBJ1-1; TRBD1 matches 7 bases. This CDR3 contains 15 residues. V dropped 4 bases and J dropped 4; count of bases not matched to a gene: 9. The germline V gene encodes CDR1 SNHLY and CDR2 FYNNEI. The DNA of the CDR3 is TGTGCCAGCAGTGTCCAAATCGGGACAGCCACTGAAGCTTTCTTT. Translation gives CASSVQIGTATEAFF.

The gene calls are TRBV9 and TRBJ2-5, with a weak D call TRBD1 (6 bases). CDR3 length equals 13 residues. With 4 bases removed from V and 1 base from J, the gap between germline ends came to 8 bases. Looked up from germline, CDR1 is SGDLS and CDR2 is YYNGEE. The CDR3 here is CASSRTVQETQYF. For the CDR3, the DNA is TGTGCCAGCAGCCGGACAGTCCAAGAGACCCAGTACTTC.

This clone was found a few times. The chain carries TRBV6-1 and TRBJ1-2, with a possible D match to TRBD1 (6 bases). Germline V gene data show CDR1 as MNHNS and CDR2 as SASEGT. Trimming removed 4 bases from V and 4 bases from J, with 10 bases in between. The CDR3 is 13 residues long. CDR3: CASSVGQFYGYTF. The CDR3 DNA is TGTGCCAGCAGTGTTGGACAGTTCTATGGCTACACCTTC.

The chain couples TRBV5-4 to TRBJ1-6, with TRBD1 as a possible D gene (6 bases). The germline V gene has CDR1 SGHNT and CDR2 YYREEE (reference sequence). The CDR3 covers 14 residues. Trimming took 0 bases from V and 7 from J, leaving 8 bases between them. CDR3 protein: CASSLDQGNSPLHF. The CDR3 region has the DNA TGTGCCAGCAGCTTGGATCAGGGGAATTCACCCCTCCACTTT.

The chain carries TRBV6-5 and TRBJ2-1, with 7 positions matching TRBD2. V shed 4 bases, J shed 7 bases, and the junction held 10 bases outside the gene matches. Germline values: CDR1 MNHEY, CDR2 SVGAGI. The CDR3 covers 15 residues. The CDR3 DNA sequence: TGTGCCAGCAGTTGGACTAGTGGGAGAGTAAATGAGCAGTTCTTC. Amino acids: CASSWTSGRVNEQFF.

This clone occurred once. Other DNA sequences in the same sample also yield this CDR3. The chain uses TRBV30 and TRBJ2-5, with a possible D match to TRBD1 (5 bases). Per the germline V gene, CDR1 is GTSNPN and CDR2 is SVGIG (reference sequence). CDR3 size: 13 residues. Trimming took 1 base from V and 2 from J, leaving 8 bases between them. The CDR3 bases are TGTGCCTGGAGTGGGTCAGGGCAAGAGACCCAGTACTTC. It encodes CAWSGSGQETQYF.

This clone was detected a few times. The rearrangement joins TRBV5-1 to TRBJ2-1; TRBD2 agrees at 11 bases. V was pared by 7 bases and J by 7 bases, with 7 bases of the junction left unmatched. The V gene's germline CDR1 is SGHRS and CDR2 YFSETQ. The CDR3 extends over 14 amino acids. CDR3 protein: CASSTSGRGNEQFF. CDR3 bases: TGCGCCAGCTCTACTAGCGGGAGAGGGAATGAGCAGTTCTTC.

This clone was seen just once. The CDR3 loop reads CASSLGLAERGEQYF. The DNA of the CDR3 is TGTGCCAGCAGCTTAGGACTAGCCGAAAGAGGCGAGCAGTACTTC. The V and J genes are TRBV7-9 and TRBJ2-7, with 7 bases fitting TRBD2. Germline CDR1 SEHNR, CDR2 FQNEAQ (reference sequence). Losses at the gene ends were 1 base for V and 6 bases for J; bases not matched to a gene: 9. The CDR3 runs to 15 residues. Looking up the rest from reference TRBV7-9 and TRBJ2-7 gives the full variable domain: DTGVSQNPRHKITKRGQNVTFRCDPISEHNRLYWYRQTLGQGPEFLTYFQNEAQLEKSRLLSDRFSAERPKGSFSTLEIQRTEQGDSAMYLCASSLGLAERGEQYFGPGTRLTVT.

The chain combines TRBV27 with TRBJ2-3; possibly TRBD2 for D (6 bases). V shed 5 bases and J shed 2 bases, with 14 bases lying between them. Per the germline V gene, CDR1 is MNHEY and CDR2 is SMNVEV (reference sequence). This CDR3 spans 15 amino acids. The CDR3 sequence: CASSPTWGDTDTQYF. CDR3 DNA sequence: TGTGCCAGCAGTCCAACCTGGGGGGACACAGATACGCAGTATTTT.

This clone was seen a few times. The chain is built from TRBV6-5 and TRBJ1-6, with D possibly being TRBD1 (5 bases). This CDR3 has 13 amino acids. Germline V gene sequence: CDR1 MNHEY, CDR2 SVGAGI. Deletions cut 10 bases from V and 10 bases from J, with 17 bases between. In DNA, the CDR3 is TGTGCCACCCGGGGGGGGGAGGTGTCACCCCTCCACTTT. It yields the protein CATRGGEVSPLHF.

This clone was seen only a few times. The chain combines TRBV11-2 with TRBJ2-2; tentative D call: TRBD2 (6 bases). This CDR3 has 15 residues. V lost 2 bases, J lost 3 bases, and 10 bases lay in between. Looked up from germline, CDR1 is SGHAT and CDR2 is FQNNGV. DNA for the CDR3: TGTGCCAGCAGCTTAAAAGTAGCGGACACCGGGGAGCTGTTTTTT. Translated: CASSLKVADTGELFF.

This rearrangement joins TRBV25-1 to TRBJ2-3; the D gene is possibly TRBD2 (5 bases). Germline-derived CDR1 and CDR2 are MGHDK and SYGVNS. The CDR3 covers 13 residues. V dropped 6 bases and J dropped 3 bases, with 10 bases sitting between them. CDR3 nucleotides: TGTGCCAGCAGCCAGCGGAGGACAGATACGCAGTATTTT. This encodes CASSQRRTDTQYF.

There are a few counts of this clone. V gene TRBV30 combines with J gene TRBJ1-2; the D gene is possibly TRBD1 (5 bases). The V and J ends lost 5 bases and 0 bases respectively, with 19 bases between them. Germline CDR1 is GTSNPN and CDR2 is SVGIG (reference sequence). The CDR3 is 16 amino acids. The CDR3 loop reads CAWDSHQGGSNYGYTF. The CDR3 DNA follows: TGTGCCTGGGATAGTCACCAGGGAGGCTCTAACTATGGCTACACCTTC.

The V gene is TRBV4-1, the J gene TRBJ2-1; TRBD1 might be the D (6 bases). The CDR3 is made up of 17 amino acids. Germline V gene data show CDR1 as MGHRA and CDR2 as YSYEKL. V lost 6 bases, J lost 9 bases, and 27 bases lay in between. Here the CDR3 DNA reads TGCGCCAGCAGTCCACTAATCCAGGGGAAAAAGGTGGGTGAGCAGTTCTTC. Translated: CASSPLIQGKKVGEQFF.

The chain links TRBV21-1 to TRBJ2-2; the table assigns TRBD1, which was not confirmed against the DNA. TRBV21-1 is deemed a pseudogene. The CDR3 is 19 residues long. The CDR3 loop reads CASSKIWGQFCSNTGELFF. The DNA for the CDR3 is TGTGCCAGCAGCAAAATCTGGGGACAGTTTTGTTCGAACACCGGGGAGCTGTTTTTT.

V is TRBV19 and J is TRBJ2-3; the D gene is possibly TRBD1 (5 bases). V lost 3 bases to trimming and J lost 3 bases, with 19 bases between them. The CDR3 covers 17 residues. Germline V gene lookup returns CDR1 LNHDA and CDR2 SQIVND (reference sequence). CDR3 in amino acids: CASSIPRQPQGTDTQYF. DNA of the CDR3: TGTGCCAGTAGTATTCCGAGACAGCCTCAGGGTACAGATACGCAGTATTTT.

The chain couples TRBV25-1 to TRBJ1-1; perhaps TRBD1 as D (5 bases). The V end lost 6 bases, the J end lost 5 bases, and 16 bases lay between the germline ends. The CDR3 sequence is 14 residues long. In germline, CDR1 is MGHDK, CDR2 SYGVNS. The CDR3 region is CASREGSWWTEAFF. As DNA, the CDR3 is TGTGCCAGCAGGGAGGGGTCCTGGTGGACTGAAGCTTTCTTT.

The sample holds a few counts of this clone. The rearrangement links TRBV7-6 to TRBJ1-5; D uncertain. Trimming left V 1 base short and J 9 bases short, with 13 bases between. The CDR3 extends over 14 amino acids. Germline V gene data show CDR1 as SGHVS and CDR2 as FNYEAQ. DNA for the CDR3: TGTGCCAGCAGCTTAGAGGTCAGGTCCGGGCCCCAGCATTTT. It specifies CASSLEVRSGPQHF.

This chain links TRBV5-1 with TRBJ2-5; TRBD1 agrees at 11 bases. Trimming at V came to 2 bases and at J to 12 bases, leaving 6 bases not matched to a gene. This CDR3 is 13 amino acids long. Germline loops: CDR1 SGHRS, CDR2 YFSETQ. The CDR3 is CASSFGTGGSEYF. Here the CDR3 DNA reads TGCGCCAGCAGCTTCGGGACAGGGGGATCCGAGTACTTC.

The sample holds a few counts of this clone. This rearrangement joins TRBV18 to TRBJ1-1, with 8 bases identical to TRBD1. The CDR3 contains 14 residues. V dropped 3 bases and J dropped 7; count of bases not matched to a gene: 7. Per the germline V gene, CDR1 is KGHSH and CDR2 is LQKENI. CDR3 in amino acids: CASSPIGTGGEAFF. CDR3 nucleotides: TGTGCCAGCTCACCTATCGGGACAGGCGGTGAAGCTTTCTTT.

The rearrangement uses TRBV25-1 and TRBJ1-4; no definite D call. Germline values: CDR1 MGHDK, CDR2 SYGVNS. V lost 6 bases and J lost 7, with 18 bases in between. The CDR3 spans 15 residues. CDR3 residues: CASSRHGVRGEKLFF. CDR3 bases: TGTGCCAGCAGCCGACACGGGGTTCGGGGTGAAAAACTGTTTTTT.

The gene calls are TRBV7-2 and TRBJ2-7; 11 bases are a match to TRBD1. Trimming removed 5 bases from V and 7 bases from J; junction bases left unmatched: 7. The germline V gene has CDR1 SGHTA and CDR2 FQGNSA. The length of the CDR3 is 14 residues. Here the CDR3 reads CASSPGQGAREQYF. The CDR3 nucleotides are TGTGCCAGCAGCCCCGGACAGGGGGCTCGGGAGCAGTACTTC.

V and J are TRBV6-6 and TRBJ2-7; 8 bases match TRBD1. The CDR3 is 13 residues long. Trimming cost V 6 bases and J 3 bases; bases outside gene matches: 4. Germline V gene data show CDR1 as MNHNY and CDR2 as SVGAGI (reference sequence). CDR3 amino acids: CASSPGQDYEQYF. The CDR3, as DNA: TGTGCCAGCAGCCCGGGACAGGACTACGAGCAGTACTTC.